Below are 3 T cell receptor beta chains sequenced from a single sample in a study of blood T cell repertoires in COVID-19. Assay used: immunoSEQ multiplex PCR; TCRdb lists only in-frame clones, some missing. The repertoire consists of 400,000 or so clones, with 90% occurring once and the leading ten covering about 0.6%. The sequencing sample was made of PBMCs or T cells enriched from blood (not recorded which). The receptor source for this set is a man aged 18 to 30 who had recovered from COVID-19.

The V gene is TRBV18, the J gene TRBJ1-2; tentative D call: TRBD1 (5 bases). The germline V and J ends were trimmed by 2 bases and 8 bases, with 9 bases remaining between them. Germline-derived CDR1 and CDR2 are KGHSH and LQKENI. This CDR3 is 12 amino acids long. As DNA, the CDR3 is TGTGCCAGCTCACCAGGGGGAGGAGGCTACACCTTC. Translated: CASSPGGGGYTF.

The chain employs TRBV27 and TRBJ1-6; 7 bases are a match to TRBD1. Per germline, CDR1 MNHEY and CDR2 SMNVEV (reference sequence). There are 15 residues in the CDR3. J lost 4 bases, V lost 1 base, and 1 base had no gene match. The CDR3 reads CASSLWGQYNSPLHF. DNA for the CDR3: TGTGCCAGCAGTTTATGGGGACAGTATAATTCACCCCTCCACTTT.

The V call is TRBV5-1, the J call TRBJ1-6, with D hard to call. Germline CDR1 and CDR2: SGHRS and YFSETQ. V lost 0 bases, J lost 7 bases, and 11 bases lay in between. The CDR3 has 15 amino acids. The CDR3 sequence: CASSLDWQVNSPLHF. CDR3 sequence (DNA): TGCGCCAGCAGCTTGGATTGGCAGGTGAATTCACCCCTCCACTTT.